Shown below are 8 T cell receptor beta chains from a single sample sequenced in a study of blood T cell repertoires in COVID-19. Profiled with immunoSEQ multiplex PCR; TCRdb holds only in-frame clones, not every one. Of a few hundred thousand clones listed, nearly 90% are singletons. The material sequenced was peripheral blood. Source of these receptors: a middle-aged woman who had recovered from COVID-19.

This clone was recorded only once. The genes are TRBV5-6 and TRBJ1-2, with D possibly being TRBD1 (5 bases). The CDR3 length is 12 residues. V was shortened by 6 bases and J by 4 bases, with 10 bases between the two germline ends. Germline CDR1 is SGHDT and CDR2 is YYEEEE. The CDR3 here is CASTADSYGYTF. For the CDR3, the DNA is TGTGCCAGCACTGCAGACAGCTATGGCTACACCTTC.

The chain carries TRBV14 and TRBJ2-1, with 12 bases aligning to TRBD2. The V segment lost 2 bases and the J segment 3 bases; nucleotides outside the gene matches: 5. Germline V CDR1 and CDR2: SGHDN, FVKESK. The CDR3 is 17 amino acids. DNA for the CDR3: TGTGCCAGCAGCCAAAGACTAGCGGGAGACTTCTACAATGAGCAGTTCTTC. It is translated as CASSQRLAGDFYNEQFF.

A single count supports this clone. The chain couples TRBV6-5 to TRBJ1-2; D possibly corresponds to TRBD1 (5 bases). V was clipped by 8 bases and J by 4 bases, with 8 bases between them. CDR3 length: 11 residues. CDR1 is MNHEY and CDR2 is SVGAGI in the germline V gene. The CDR3 bases are TGTGCCAGCCGGGGGGGCTATGGCTACACCTTC. Protein product: CASRGGYGYTF.

The V and J genes are TRBV7-2 and TRBJ2-7, with 7 bases matching TRBD1. CDR3 length equals 15 residues. V lost 5 bases to trimming and J lost 0 bases; unmatched junction nucleotides: 7. The germline V gene has CDR1 SGHTA and CDR2 FQGNSA. The DNA for the CDR3 is TGTGCCAGCAGCCTAACCCGGGACAGCTCCTACGAGCAGTACTTC. Protein sequence: CASSLTRDSSYEQYF.

The J gene is TRBJ2-7, the V gene TRBV6-5; D ambiguous. V lost 6 bases, J lost 5 bases, and 17 bases lay in between. Germline CDR1 is MNHEY and CDR2 is SVGAGI. The CDR3 runs 14 residues. The CDR3 reads CASSPGSLGHEQYV. CDR3 DNA sequence: TGTGCCAGCAGCCCCGGGTCCCTAGGCCACGAGCAGTACGTC.

The chain links TRBV14 to TRBJ2-3; TRBD2 might be the D (6 bases). V was pared by 4 bases and J by 1 base, with 15 bases between. Per germline, CDR1 SGHDN and CDR2 FVKESK. The CDR3 loop spans 16 amino acids. CDR3 DNA sequence: TGTGCCAGCAGCCCGATCGGGGGTTCTGGCACAGATACGCAGTATTTT. Its protein is CASSPIGGSGTDTQYF.

This chain joins TRBV6-2 or TRBV6-3 and TRBJ2-7; possibly TRBD2 for D (6 bases). Trimming cost V 6 bases and J 5 bases, with 17 bases left between them. The germline V gene has CDR1 MNHEY and CDR2 SVGEGT. The CDR3 contains 14 residues. The CDR3 nucleotides are TGTGCCAGCAGCCGACGGCTAGGGAGGAACGAGCAGTACGTC. As protein: CASSRRLGRNEQYV.

This clone occurred once. The CDR3 region has the DNA TGTGCCAGCAGAAGACTAGCGGGAGGGAGGTCTGGGGCCAACGTCCTGACTTTC. This encodes CASRRLAGGRSGANVLTF. The V call is TRBV21-1, the J call TRBJ2-6; TRBD2 is the table's D call, not checked against the DNA. TRBV21-1 corresponds to a pseudogene. The CDR3 has 18 residues.